These 25 T cell receptor beta chains originate from one sample sequenced in a study of OX40 agonist ivuxolimab in advanced cancers. Here immunoSEQ multiplex PCR was the method, and the copy in TCRdb shows in-frame clones only, minus some. The sample includes around 33,000 clones, 89% of them seen just once. Sequenced here: CD4+ or CD8+ T cells sorted from blood, sampled in a trial of the OX40 agonist ivuxolimab. The receptors were sampled from an adult with an advanced solid tumor such as melanoma, head and neck, liver or kidney cancer.

The genes are TRBV18 and TRBJ2-5; TRBD1 matches at 7 bases. Unmatched junction bases numbered 8, after V lost 5 bases and J lost 5 bases. Looked up from germline, CDR1 is KGHSH and CDR2 is LQKENI. The CDR3 is made up of 14 amino acids. The CDR3 DNA reads as TGTGCCAGCTCAGGGACAGCCCTGGAGGAGACCCAGTACTTC. This translates into CASSGTALEETQYF.

This chain uses TRBV5-1 with TRBJ2-4; D remains ambiguous. Germline assignment: CDR1 SGHRS and CDR2 YFSETQ. Trimming left V 0 bases short and J 0 bases short, with 13 bases between. CDR3 size: 17 residues. CDR3 in amino acids: CASSLGENLLAKNIQYF. The CDR3 DNA reads as TGCGCCAGCAGCTTGGGAGAGAACCTACTAGCCAAAAACATTCAGTACTTC.

This chain connects TRBV6-1 to TRBJ2-1; D remains unclear. Germline CDR1 and CDR2: MNHNS and SASEGT. The V gene lost 1 base and the J gene lost 0 bases, with 1 base spanning the gap. CDR3 length equals 13 residues. CDR3 nucleotides: TGTGCCAGCAGTGAAGGCTCCTACAATGAGCAGTTCTTC. Its protein is CASSEGSYNEQFF.

The V call is TRBV18, the J call TRBJ1-1, with a weak D call TRBD1 (6 bases). Germline loops: CDR1 KGHSH, CDR2 LQKENI. With 3 bases removed from V and 1 base from J, the gap between germline ends came to 9 bases. The CDR3 runs to 14 residues. The CDR3 DNA follows: TGTGCCAGCTCACCGGGACATCAGAACACTGAAGCTTTCTTT. Translating gives CASSPGHQNTEAFF.

This chain connects TRBV6-1 to TRBJ1-5; possible D gene TRBD1, 5 bases. Per the germline V gene, CDR1 is MNHNS and CDR2 is SASEGT. The ends were cut back, 1 base at V and 9 bases at J, with 13 bases in the middle. The CDR3 loop spans 14 amino acids. Here the CDR3 reads CASSEGTTGRPQHF. The CDR3 DNA follows: TGTGCCAGCAGTGAAGGGACAACTGGGCGGCCCCAGCATTTT.

The chain couples TRBV11-3 to TRBJ2-3; a possible D gene is TRBD1 (6 bases). The germline V gene has CDR1 SGHNT and CDR2 YENEEA. The V end was cut by 1 base, the J end by 8 bases, with 13 bases between. The CDR3 is made up of 14 amino acids. CDR3 sequence reads: CASSLGTGPATQYF. CDR3 sequence (DNA): TGTGCCAGCAGCTTAGGCACAGGGCCGGCTACGCAGTATTTT. Looking up the rest from reference TRBV11-3 and TRBJ2-3 gives the full variable domain: EAGVVQSPRYKIIEKKQPVAFWCNPISGHNTLYWYLQNLGQGPELLIRYENEEAVDDSQLPKDRFSAERLKGVDSTLKIQPAELGDSAVYLCASSLGTGPATQYFGPGTRLTVL.

This clone was found a few times. The chain recombines TRBV7-2 with TRBJ1-1; D not certain. Germline V gene data show CDR1 as SGHTA and CDR2 as FQGNSA. This CDR3 contains 13 residues. Trimming stripped 1 base from V and 4 bases from J, with 7 bases between. As DNA, the CDR3 is TGTGCCAGCAGCTTAGTCGGTAGCACTGAAGCTTTCTTT. Its protein product is CASSLVGSTEAFF.

The chain links TRBV6-6 to TRBJ1-3; D gene ambiguous. Trimming took off 0 bases at V and 7 bases at J, with 7 bases between the two ends. CDR3 length equals 13 residues. Germline CDR1 reads MNHNY; CDR2 reads SVGAGI (reference sequence). CDR3 DNA sequence: TGTGCCAGCAGTTACTCGATGCTGAACACCATATATTTT. Its translation is CASSYSMLNTIYF.

This chain joins TRBV5-8 and TRBJ1-2; 10 bases fit TRBD1. Trimming at V came to 2 bases and at J to 7 bases, leaving 8 bases not matched to a gene. Germline CDR1 reads SGHTS; CDR2 reads YDEGEE. The CDR3 covers 15 residues. As DNA, the CDR3 is TGTGCCAGCAGCTTTTTCGACAGGGGGCTGGGTGGCTACACCTTC. Protein product: CASSFFDRGLGGYTF.

The V call is TRBV30, the J call TRBJ2-5; 7 nucleotides agree with TRBD2. This CDR3 has 13 residues. The trim removed 2 bases at V and 5 bases at J, leaving 5 bases unmatched. In germline, CDR1 is GTSNPN, CDR2 SVGIG (reference sequence). CDR3 amino acids: CAWSQGGRETQYF. The CDR3 coding sequence is TGTGCCTGGAGTCAGGGAGGGAGGGAGACCCAGTACTTC.

This chain uses TRBV11-2 with TRBJ1-2; tentative D call: TRBD1 (6 bases). Trimming pared 6 bases from V and 4 bases from J, leaving 21 bases between. Germline V gives CDR1 SGHAT, CDR2 FQNNGV. This CDR3 is built from 16 residues. The CDR3 is CASSIGLPGASYGYTF. CDR3 in DNA: TGTGCCAGCAGTATCGGGCTGCCAGGGGCTAGCTATGGCTACACCTTC. Looking up the rest from reference TRBV11-2 and TRBJ1-2 gives the full variable domain: EAGVAQSPRYKIIEKRQSVAFWCNPISGHATLYWYQQILGQGPKLLIQFQNNGVVDDSQLPKDRFSAERLKGVDSTLKIQPAKLEDSAVYLCASSIGLPGASYGYTFGSGTRLTVV.

The CDR3 sequence: CASSLTGIYEQYF. CDR3 nucleotide sequence: TGTGCCAGCAGTTTGACAGGGATCTACGAGCAGTACTTC. The rearrangement joins TRBV28 to TRBJ2-7; 7 bases line up with TRBD1. V trimming: 3 bases; J trimming: 3 bases; junction bases outside the gene matches: 2. The CDR3 loop spans 13 amino acids. The germline V gene encodes CDR1 MDHEN and CDR2 SYDVKM.

The chain recombines TRBV28 with TRBJ1-5, with D perhaps matching TRBD1 (5 bases). The V gene's germline CDR1 is MDHEN and CDR2 SYDVKM. The CDR3 has 14 residues. The V gene lost 7 bases and the J gene lost 2 bases, with 12 bases spanning the gap. The CDR3 region has the DNA TGTGCCAGCACGGAGCCGGGGCGCAATCAGCCCCAGCATTTT. This gives the protein CASTEPGRNQPQHF.

The J gene is TRBJ2-6, the V gene TRBV14, with D maybe TRBD1 (6 bases). The CDR3 consists of 21 residues. From germline, CDR1 is SGHDN and CDR2 FVKESK. Trimming removed 0 bases at V and 0 bases at J, with 21 bases between. The CDR3 coding sequence is TGTGCCAGCAGCCAAGAGGAGTTTTTTCTGGGACACCGCTCTGGGGCCAACGTCCTGACTTTC. Amino acid sequence: CASSQEEFFLGHRSGANVLTF.

V and J are TRBV19 and TRBJ2-1, with 7 bases that match TRBD1. Germline CDR1 is LNHDA and CDR2 is SQIVND (reference sequence). V dropped 4 bases and J dropped 1; count of bases not matched to a gene: 16. The CDR3 is 19 residues long. CDR3 coding DNA: TGTGCCAGTAGTAATAACAGGGGAGCGGAGATTCCTTCCTACAATGAGCAGTTCTTC. This encodes CASSNNRGAEIPSYNEQFF.

The V call is TRBV5-4, the J call TRBJ2-2, with 8 bases fitting TRBD2. The CDR3 consists of 16 residues. The J segment lost 4 bases and the V segment lost 4 bases, leaving 9 bases of the junction unmatched. Germline loops: CDR1 SGHNT, CDR2 YYREEE (reference sequence). The CDR3 sequence is CASSPPSGSGTGELFF. In nucleotides, the CDR3 is TGTGCCAGCAGCCCCCCCAGCGGGAGTGGCACCGGGGAGCTGTTTTTT.

This clone has a single count. DNA for the CDR3: TGTGCCAGCTCACCCCGGGACAGGGGGCTGATAAACACTGAAGCTTTCTTT. Translating it yields CASSPRDRGLINTEAFF. The V call is TRBV18, the J call TRBJ1-1; TRBD1 agrees at 12 bases. After removal of 3 bases from V and 2 bases from J, the junction contained 7 bases not matched to a gene. Germline assignment: CDR1 KGHSH and CDR2 LQKENI. The length of the CDR3 is 17 residues.

J is TRBJ1-2 and V is TRBV30; no clear D. The germline V and J ends were trimmed by 3 bases and 2 bases, with 7 bases remaining between them. There are 12 residues in the CDR3. The germline V gene has CDR1 GTSNPN and CDR2 SVGIG (reference sequence). The CDR3 is CAWSPRNYGYTF. The CDR3 coding sequence is TGTGCCTGGAGCCCCCGGAACTATGGCTACACCTTC.

This clone was picked up one time. The chain has TRBV9 and TRBJ2-3; 8 nucleotides match TRBD2. J was trimmed by 2 bases and V by 6 bases; bases with no gene match: 8. The germline V gene encodes CDR1 SGDLS and CDR2 YYNGEE. The CDR3 is made up of 15 amino acids. The chain's CDR3 is CASTTSGGSTDTQYF. The CDR3 DNA sequence: TGTGCCAGCACAACTAGCGGAGGATCCACAGATACGCAGTATTTT.

The chain carries TRBV10-1 and TRBJ2-3, with TRBD2 matching 10 bases. This CDR3 spans 15 amino acids. Germline V gene data show CDR1 as WNHNN and CDR2 as SYGVQD (reference sequence). V trimming: 6 bases; J trimming: 1 base; junction bases outside the gene matches: 4. The CDR3 here is CASSSGTSGTDTQYF. As DNA, the CDR3 is TGCGCCAGCAGCTCCGGGACTAGCGGCACAGATACGCAGTATTTT.

The chain recombines TRBV5-4 with TRBJ1-1; 8 nucleotides align to TRBD1. Trimming removed 4 bases from V and 7 bases from J; junction bases left unmatched: 6. The CDR3 consists of 13 residues. From germline, CDR1 is SGHNT and CDR2 YYREEE (reference sequence). DNA for the CDR3: TGTGCCAGCAGCCACGGACAGGGCAATGAAGCTTTCTTT. It specifies CASSHGQGNEAFF. The full variable domain, its missing parts supplied by reference TRBV5-4 and TRBJ1-1, is ETGVTQSPTHLIKTRGQQVTLRCSSQSGHNTVSWYQQALGQGPQFIFQYYREEENGRGNFPPRFSGLQFPNYSSELNVNALELDDSALYLCASSHGQGNEAFFGQGTRLTVV.

The V gene is TRBV7-2, the J gene TRBJ1-5; 8 bases are shared with TRBD1. J was trimmed by 4 bases and V by 4 bases; bases with no gene match: 3. The CDR3 has 14 residues. Looked up from germline, CDR1 is SGHTA and CDR2 is FQGNSA. The CDR3 loop is CASSWTGPNQPQHF. The CDR3 DNA reads TGTGCCAGCAGCTGGACAGGGCCAAATCAGCCCCAGCATTTT.

J is TRBJ2-2 and V is TRBV7-3, with TRBD1 matching 7 bases. The germline gives CDR1 SGHTA, CDR2 FQGTGA. The CDR3 extends over 14 amino acids. After removal of 5 bases from V and 3 bases from J, the junction contained 3 bases not matched to a gene. The CDR3: CASSIDRDTGELFF. The CDR3 nucleotides read TGTGCCAGCAGCATCGACAGGGACACCGGGGAGCTGTTTTTT.

The chain employs TRBV5-1 and TRBJ2-5; TRBD2 is a possible D gene (6 bases). The CDR3 covers 14 residues. Germline lookup yields CDR1 SGHRS and CDR2 YFSETQ. V lost 2 bases and J 5 bases, leaving 13 bases between the germline ends. The CDR3 nucleotides are TGCGCCAGCAGCTTCTCACTAGCCTATGAGACCCAGTACTTC. Translation: CASSFSLAYETQYF.

The V call is TRBV25-1, the J call TRBJ2-1, with D perhaps TRBD2 (5 bases). Between the trimmed V and J ends, which lost 5 bases and 13 bases, there was a span of 15 bases. Germline V gene lookup returns CDR1 MGHDK and CDR2 SYGVNS. The CDR3 sequence is 12 residues long. The CDR3 sequence: CASSPSAAGQFF. The CDR3 nucleotides are TGTGCCAGCAGTCCATCGGCTGCGGGTCAGTTCTTC.